This entry is about one T cell receptor (beta chain). Specified treatment: randomized to nivolumab then ipilimumab (arm A) or the reverse (arm B). DNA-damaging chemotherapy had not been given to any patient beforehand. From thawed PBMCs, live CD3+CD8+ cells negative for CD19 and CD56 were sorted. The CDR3 has 16 amino acids. Germline V gene lookup returns CDR1 MGHRA and CDR2 YSYEKL. V lost 1 base, J lost 6 bases, and 11 bases stayed unmatched. Libraries were prepared by immunoSEQ multiplex PCR; TCRdb keeps only in-frame clonotypes and omits some of them. Of under 20,000 clones in the sample, 73% were seen once. The sample originates from a study of sequential checkpoint blockade in melanoma. For the study at large: Randomization was 1:1 between first-line nivolumab→ipilimumab and ipilimumab→nivolumab.

The sample here was CD8+ T cells sorted from blood (inferred from file names), taken from a patient given nivolumab and ipilimumab in sequence. J is TRBJ2-7 and V is TRBV4-1, with TRBD2 identical over 8 bases. The origin of this receptor is a human donor with melanoma. For the CDR3, the DNA is TGCGCCAGCAGCCAAGGGTTCAGCGGGAGTCGCGGCGAGCAGTACTTC. It translates to CASSQGFSGSRGEQYF.